This entry lists 32 T cell receptor beta chains sequenced from one sample in a study of CD8 T cells in Susac syndrome. RNA, at about 0.45 to 1 ug, was reverse transcribed with random hexamers. MiXCR, run by TCRdb on the immunoSEQ multiplex PCR reads, gives a single entry per CDR3 protein. The table records 85,000 to 130,000 distinct CDR3 sequences, roughly 94% of them present only once. Material for sequencing was CD8+ T cells from PBMCs. The origin of the receptors is a human donor with Susac syndrome.

The J gene is TRBJ2-5, the V gene TRBV11-2, with TRBD2 matching over 11 bases. Germline trimming cut 4 bases from V and 5 bases from J; bases unmatched to any gene: 3. The germline gives CDR1 SGHAT, CDR2 FQNNGV. CDR3 length: 14 residues. DNA for the CDR3: TGTGCCAGCAGCTCATGGACTAGCGGGGAGACCCAGTACTTC. This translates into CASSSWTSGETQYF.

The chain links TRBV9 to TRBJ2-2; TRBD1 agrees at 11 bases. V was pared by 3 bases and J by 5 bases, with 3 bases of the junction left unmatched. The CDR3 length is 15 residues. From germline, CDR1 is SGDLS and CDR2 YYNGEE. This CDR3 reads CASSARDRGTGELFF. Here the CDR3 DNA reads TGTGCCAGCAGCGCCCGGGACAGGGGGACCGGGGAGCTGTTTTTT. The entire variable domain, with the rest obtained from reference TRBV9 and TRBJ2-2, is as follows: DSGVTQTPKHLITATGQRVTLRCSPRSGDLSVYWYQQSLDQGLQFLIQYYNGEERAKGNILERFSAQQFPDLHSELNLSSLELGDSALYFCASSARDRGTGELFFGEGSRLTVL.

This chain links TRBV5-6 with TRBJ2-7, with D possibly matching TRBD2 (5 bases). Trimming stripped 4 bases from V and 7 bases from J, with 12 bases between. The germline V gene has CDR1 SGHDT and CDR2 YYEEEE. The CDR3 covers 12 residues. The DNA of the CDR3 is TGTGCCAGCAGCCCAGGACGGGGAGAGCAGTACTTC. The encoded protein is CASSPGRGEQYF.

The gene calls are TRBV15 and TRBJ2-1; D tentatively fits TRBD1 or TRBD2 (5 bases each). Germline V CDR1 and CDR2: LNHNV, YYDKDF (reference sequence). The V and J ends lost 1 base and 9 bases respectively, with 10 bases between them. The CDR3 is made up of 13 amino acids. The CDR3 loop reads CATSRVDGGEQFF. The CDR3 nucleotides are TGTGCCACCAGCAGAGTCGATGGGGGTGAGCAGTTCTTC.

The rearrangement joins TRBV7-8 to TRBJ2-5; D unclear. V lost 1 base and J lost 1, with 10 bases in between. Per the germline V gene, CDR1 is SGHVS and CDR2 is FQNEAQ. This CDR3 is built from 15 residues. The CDR3 nucleotides read TGTGCCAGCAGCTTAGGTCCGGCAGGCCAAGAGACCCAGTACTTC. Translated, it gives CASSLGPAGQETQYF.

The CDR3 loop is CASSDRGNQETQYF. In DNA, the CDR3 is TGTGCCAGCAGTGACAGGGGGAACCAAGAGACCCAGTACTTC. The chain employs TRBV2 and TRBJ2-5, with 7 bases lining up with TRBD1. V dropped 3 bases and J dropped 0; count of bases not matched to a gene: 1. Looked up from germline, CDR1 is SNHLY and CDR2 is FYNNEI. This CDR3 region has 14 residues. Filled out from reference TRBV2 and TRBJ2-5, the complete variable domain reads EPEVTQTPSHQVTQMGQEVILRCVPISNHLYFYWYRQILGQKVEFLVSFYNNEISEKSEIFDDQFSVERPDGSNFTLKIRSTKLEDSAMYFCASSDRGNQETQYFGPGTRLLVL.

This clonotype is a singleton in its sample. V is TRBV2 and J is TRBJ2-1, with 9 bases lining up with TRBD2. From germline, CDR1 is SNHLY and CDR2 FYNNEI. V trimming: 8 bases; J trimming: 3 bases; junction bases outside the gene matches: 8. The CDR3 is 15 amino acids. CDR3 nucleotide sequence: TGTGCCAGCCTCCCGGCGGGGGGGGGCTACAATGAGCAGTTCTTC. Translating it yields CASLPAGGGYNEQFF.

The rearrangement uses TRBV6-2 or TRBV6-3 and TRBJ2-7, with D unclear. The V end was cut by 8 bases, the J end by 3 bases, with 5 bases between. CDR1 and CDR2 (germline): MNHEY, SVGEGT. CDR3 length equals 10 residues. The CDR3 here is CASGSYEQYF. The CDR3, as DNA: TGTGCCAGCGGAAGCTACGAGCAGTACTTC.

The rearrangement uses TRBV12-5 and TRBJ2-7; no clear D gene. Trimming removed 4 bases at V and 3 bases at J, with 13 bases between. CDR1 is LGHNT and CDR2 is FRNRAP in the germline V gene. This CDR3 contains 14 residues. CDR3 DNA: TGTGCTAGTGGTTCCAAGGATTCAGTCTACGAGCAGTACTTC. This encodes CASGSKDSVYEQYF.

This clonotype was observed once. The chain uses TRBV12-5 and TRBJ1-1; unclear D gene. CDR3 length equals 12 residues. Germline V gives CDR1 LGHNT, CDR2 FRNRAP. V dropped 3 bases and J dropped 5 bases, with 7 bases sitting between them. The CDR3 protein is CASGFPGTEAFF. CDR3 sequence (DNA): TGTGCTAGTGGTTTCCCGGGGACTGAAGCTTTCTTT. The variable domain in full, completed from reference TRBV12-5 and TRBJ1-1, reads DARVTQTPRHKVTEMGQEVTMRCQPILGHNTVFWYRQTMMQGLELLAYFRNRAPLDDSGMPKDRFSAEMPDATLATLKIQPSEPRDSAVYFCASGFPGTEAFFGQGTRLTVV.

The DNA for the CDR3 is TGTGCCAGCAGTTCCGGCGAGGACCGACCCTACGAGCAGTACTTC. Translated, it gives CASSSGEDRPYEQYF. The chain links TRBV7-6 to TRBJ2-7; D is unresolved. Trimming cost V 6 bases and J 2 bases, with 17 bases left between them. This CDR3 has 15 amino acids. Germline assignment: CDR1 SGHVS and CDR2 FNYEAQ.

The gene calls are TRBV4-1 and TRBJ2-7; no clear D gene. CDR3 length: 14 residues. Germline assignment: CDR1 MGHRA and CDR2 YSYEKL. Trimming stripped 0 bases from V and 4 bases from J, with 10 bases between. The CDR3 spells CASSQDLGFYEQYF. The DNA of the CDR3 is TGCGCCAGCAGCCAAGATCTCGGATTTTACGAGCAGTACTTC.

The chain combines TRBV12-3 or TRBV12-4 with TRBJ2-3; D call uncertain. V was pared by 4 bases and J by 15 bases, with 14 bases between. The CDR3 is made up of 11 amino acids. CDR3 bases: TGTGCCAGCAGTTCCGCGGCCCTTCCCTATTTT. It codes for CASSSAALPYF.

The chain joins TRBV15 to TRBJ2-1; 8 bases align to TRBD2. The J segment lost 3 bases and the V segment lost 0 bases, leaving 4 bases of the junction unmatched. The CDR3 is made up of 16 amino acids. CDR1 and CDR2 (germline): LNHNV, YYDKDF (reference sequence). DNA of the CDR3: TGTGCCACCAGCAGAGACCCGCGGGGGGTCTACAATGAGCAGTTCTTC. Protein: CATSRDPRGVYNEQFF.

The DNA of the CDR3 is TGTGCCAGCTCACCCTCAGGGGATCCTTCACCCCTCCACTTT. Protein product: CASSPSGDPSPLHF. The J gene is TRBJ1-6, the V gene TRBV18; maybe TRBD1 (6 bases). Trimming took 3 bases from V and 9 from J, leaving 12 bases between them. The CDR3 covers 14 residues. The germline CDR1 and CDR2 sequences are KGHSH and LQKENI.

The rearrangement joins TRBV4-1 to TRBJ1-6, with 8 bases that match TRBD1. The V and J ends lost 1 base and 6 bases, in that order; junction bases with no gene match: 8. The CDR3 spans 17 residues. CDR1 is MGHRA and CDR2 is YSYEKL in the germline V gene. The CDR3 spells CASSQVVTGVSNSPLHF. The DNA for the CDR3 is TGCGCCAGCAGCCAAGTTGTGACAGGGGTTTCTAATTCACCCCTCCACTTT.

The chain recombines TRBV20-1 with TRBJ1-4; D remains ambiguous. Looked up from germline, CDR1 is DFQATT and CDR2 is SNEGSKA (reference sequence). Trimming took 5 bases from V and 7 from J, leaving 8 bases between them. This CDR3 comprises 11 residues. The CDR3 sequence is CSAPFLEKLFF. The CDR3, as DNA: TGCAGTGCTCCTTTCCTTGAAAAACTGTTTTTT.

The chain carries TRBV7-9 and TRBJ2-7; D unresolved. CDR1 SEHNR and CDR2 FQNEAQ come from the germline V gene (reference sequence). With 4 bases removed from V and 1 base from J, the gap between germline ends came to 14 bases. CDR3 length: 15 amino acids. The CDR3 loop is CASSSPKDGSYEQYF. The DNA for the CDR3 is TGTGCCAGCAGCTCCCCTAAGGACGGATCCTACGAGCAGTACTTC.

This clonotype was observed a single time. The chain links TRBV5-6 to TRBJ2-7, with D perhaps TRBD1 (6 bases). Looked up from germline, CDR1 is SGHDT and CDR2 is YYEEEE. Trimming removed 2 bases at V and 2 bases at J, with 11 bases between. CDR3 length: 14 amino acids. This CDR3 is CASSLLTGPYEQYF. In DNA form, the CDR3 reads TGTGCCAGCAGCTTACTGACAGGACCCTACGAGCAGTACTTC.

The chain is built from TRBV19 and TRBJ2-1; TRBD2 matches 15 bases. This CDR3 is built from 14 residues. V trimming: 10 bases; J trimming: 4 bases; junction bases outside the gene matches: 2. Germline loops: CDR1 LNHDA, CDR2 SQIVND (reference sequence). The CDR3 coding sequence is TGTGCCACAGGGACTAGCGGGGGGTACAATGAGCAGTTCTTC. It encodes CATGTSGGYNEQFF.

V usage is TRBV19 and J usage is TRBJ2-2; no clear D gene. Trimming took 7 bases from V and 8 from J, leaving 5 bases between them. The CDR3 loop spans 10 amino acids. CDR1 LNHDA and CDR2 SQIVND come from the germline V gene (reference sequence). This CDR3 reads CASKEGELFF. CDR3 in DNA: TGTGCCAGTAAGGAGGGGGAGCTGTTTTTT.

The chain employs TRBV9 and TRBJ2-1; no clear D gene. The CDR3 extends over 13 amino acids. With 1 base removed from V and 3 bases from J, the gap between germline ends came to 5 bases. Germline V lookup: CDR1 SGDLS, CDR2 YYNGEE. The CDR3 DNA sequence: TGTGCCAGCAGCGTATACAGCTACAATGAGCAGTTCTTC. Its translation: CASSVYSYNEQFF.

The chain links TRBV10-3 to TRBJ2-3; no clear D. Trimming shortened V by 10 bases and J by 1 base, and 15 bases separated the two germline ends. The germline gives CDR1 ENHRY, CDR2 SYGVKD. The CDR3 contains 14 residues. This CDR3 reads CASARTSGTDTQYF. Here the CDR3 DNA reads TGTGCCAGCGCCCGGACCAGCGGCACAGATACGCAGTATTTT.

The chain recombines TRBV20-1 with TRBJ2-7, with a weak D call TRBD1 (5 bases). V was shortened by 2 bases and J by 5 bases, with 13 bases between the two germline ends. This CDR3 has 13 amino acids. Germline values: CDR1 DFQATT, CDR2 SNEGSKA (reference sequence). CDR3 loop: CSARSARVHEQYF. The CDR3 DNA is TGCAGTGCTAGATCGGCCAGGGTCCACGAGCAGTACTTC.

The V and J genes are TRBV7-9 and TRBJ2-3; tentative D call: TRBD1 (6 bases). Trimming removed 6 bases from V and 5 bases from J, with 9 bases in between. The CDR3 covers 12 residues. Germline CDR1 is SEHNR and CDR2 is FQNEAQ (reference sequence). CDR3 sequence reads: CASRSGEDTQYF. The CDR3 DNA reads as TGTGCCAGCAGATCAGGGGAAGATACGCAGTATTTT.

V usage is TRBV6-6 and J usage is TRBJ2-7; D unclear. The CDR3 is 12 amino acids. Germline V lookup: CDR1 MNHNY, CDR2 SVGAGI (reference sequence). V dropped 5 bases and J dropped 7 bases, with 12 bases sitting between them. As DNA, the CDR3 is TGTGCCAGCAGTGTGGACCGGGTGGAGCAGTACTTC. It specifies CASSVDRVEQYF.

This chain joins TRBV2 and TRBJ2-1; 9 bases match TRBD2. The CDR3 covers 17 residues. Germline V gives CDR1 SNHLY, CDR2 FYNNEI. J lost 7 bases, V lost 6 bases, and 16 bases had no gene match. The CDR3 bases are TGTGCCAGCAGCTCGCCTAGCGGGGTCACGGCGGGGAATGAGCAGTTCTTC. Its translation is CASSSPSGVTAGNEQFF.

V and J are TRBV12-3 or TRBV12-4 and TRBJ2-2; perhaps TRBD2 as D (5 bases). The CDR3 covers 13 residues. V lost 7 bases and J 6 bases, leaving 12 bases between the germline ends. CDR3 in DNA: TGTGCCAGCATCGAGGGTGAGGCCGGGGAGCTGTTTTTT. The encoded protein is CASIEGEAGELFF.

The chain employs TRBV29-1 and TRBJ2-3; TRBD2 aligns across 13 bases. Germline lookup yields CDR1 SQVTM and CDR2 ANQGSEA. Trimming removed 8 bases from V and 1 base from J; junction bases left unmatched: 9. The length of the CDR3 is 16 residues. The CDR3 sequence: CSPRLAGGSGTDTQYF. The CDR3, as DNA: TGCAGCCCGAGACTAGCGGGGGGCTCTGGCACAGATACGCAGTATTTT.

This chain connects TRBV7-9 to TRBJ2-2; TRBD1 aligns across 9 bases. Germline CDR1 is SEHNR and CDR2 is FQNEAQ (reference sequence). Losses at the gene ends were 8 bases for V and 7 bases for J; bases not matched to a gene: 5. The CDR3 consists of 13 residues. The CDR3 DNA sequence: TGTGCCAGCGAAGGACAGGGGCTCGGGGAGCTGTTTTTT. Protein product: CASEGQGLGELFF. The full variable domain, in which reference TRBV7-9 and TRBJ2-2 provide the parts outside the CDR3, is DTGVSQNPRHKITKRGQNVTFRCDPISEHNRLYWYRQTLGQGPEFLTYFQNEAQLEKSRLLSDRFSAERPKGSFSTLEIQRTEQGDSAMYLCASEGQGLGELFFGEGSRLTVL.

The rearrangement uses TRBV5-4 and TRBJ1-6, with D unclear. V lost 4 bases and J lost 10, with 9 bases in between. Germline V gene data show CDR1 as SGHNT and CDR2 as YYREEE (reference sequence). The CDR3 totals 12 residues. The CDR3 coding sequence is TGTGCCAGCAGCCTCAATGCATCACCCCTCCACTTT. Amino acids: CASSLNASPLHF. The full variable domain, with the rest looked up from reference TRBV5-4 and TRBJ1-6, is ETGVTQSPTHLIKTRGQQVTLRCSSQSGHNTVSWYQQALGQGPQFIFQYYREEENGRGNFPPRFSGLQFPNYSSELNVNALELDDSALYLCASSLNASPLHFGNGTRLTVT.

The J gene is TRBJ1-1, the V gene TRBV4-3; D is unresolved. V gave up 0 bases and J gave up 11 bases, with 10 bases separating them. The germline V gene encodes CDR1 LGHNA and CDR2 YSLEER. The CDR3 is 12 residues long. This CDR3 reads CASSQDSGEAFF. The CDR3 coding sequence is TGCGCCAGCAGCCAAGACTCTGGGGAGGCTTTCTTT.